The 2 T cell receptor beta chains below all came from one sample that was sequenced in a study of human T cells and chemical hapten exposure. MiXCR, applied by TCRdb to the RACE reads, yields one record per CDR3 protein. The table records tens of thousands of distinct CDR3 sequences, around 15% of them present only once. Time point indicated: pre-sensitization, week 0. Treatment meaning: therapeutic diphenylcyclopropenone sensitization with weekly scalp DPC. The specimen was whole blood, collected in connection with sensitization to the hapten diphenylcyclopropenone (DPC). These receptors came from a woman in her forties or fifties with alopecia areata. Some clones in this sample may be carry-over from other donors' samples.

The chain is built from TRBV27 and TRBJ1-5; possibly TRBD1 for D (6 bases). The V gene lost 6 bases and the J gene lost 0 bases, with 18 bases spanning the gap. Germline V gene sequence: CDR1 MNHEY, CDR2 SMNVEV (reference sequence). The CDR3 is 17 amino acids. The CDR3 bases are TGTGCCAGCAGCCGTCGAGGGGGGACATATAGCAATCAGCCCCAGCATTTT. Translating gives CASSRRGGTYSNQPQHF.

This clonotype showed up many times. The J gene is TRBJ2-3, the V gene TRBV3-1; the D gene is possibly TRBD1 (6 bases). The length of the CDR3 is 15 residues. The V end was cut by 5 bases, the J end by 2 bases, with 14 bases between. Germline loops: CDR1 LGHDT, CDR2 YNNKEL (reference sequence). DNA of the CDR3: TGTGCCAGCAGCAGGGATTGGGGGCTCACAGATACGCAGTATTTT. Translated, it gives CASSRDWGLTDTQYF.